Included here is one T cell receptor (beta chain) sequence, with context. This sample stems from a study of blood T cell repertoires in COVID-19. With 0 bases removed from V and 4 bases from J, the gap between germline ends came to 15 bases. The CDR3 length is 16 residues. Germline V gene data show CDR1 as SEHNR and CDR2 as FQNEAQ (reference sequence). TCRdb's copy holds only in-frame clones and misses some; the assay was immunoSEQ multiplex PCR. This table holds about 270,000 clones, 91% found once. Sequencing used PBMCs or T cells enriched from blood (not recorded which). V is TRBV7-9 and J is TRBJ1-1, with D possibly being TRBD1 (5 bases). The clonotype was recovered from a man aged 35-49 years who had been exposed to COVID-19. CDR3 DNA sequence: TGTGCCAGCAGCTTAGCGGCAGGGCAATTTCTCACTGAAGCTTTCTTT. Protein product: CASSLAAGQFLTEAFF. Drawing the rest from reference TRBV7-9 and TRBJ1-1, the complete variable domain is DTGVSQNPRHKITKRGQNVTFRCDPISEHNRLYWYRQTLGQGPEFLTYFQNEAQLEKSRLLSDRFSAERPKGSFSTLEIQRTEQGDSAMYLCASSLAAGQFLTEAFFGQGTRLTVV.